This T cell receptor beta chain is drawn from a study of CD8+ T cells in alopecia areata. Study at large: The drug, oral tofacitinib, was given to treated patients at 5 to 10 mg twice daily. Once tofacitinib had been taken for 6 to 18 months, 6 months off drug followed.

Points from the study as a whole: Elevated clonality characterized lesional scalp relative to normal scalp, particularly in alopecia totalis/universalis. Sequenced scalp T cells also include alphabeta T cells resident in normal skin.

CDR1 SGHRS and CDR2 YFSETQ come from the germline V gene. V shed 4 bases and J shed 3 bases, with 17 bases lying between them. The CDR3 loop spans 15 amino acids. Concerning this clone: Antigen specificity is unknown.

As the sequencing template, cDNA was produced by extracting RNA and reverse transcribing it. Sequencing was performed with immunoSEQ multiplex PCR; in TCRdb, only in-frame clones are kept and a portion is missing. The data show 150,000 or so clones, with about 87% seen just once and over 13% held by the top ten. The sequence was collected from a human donor with alopecia areata. The rearrangement links TRBV5-1 to TRBJ2-7, with D possibly being TRBD1 (5 bases). This sample comprised CD8+ T cells sorted from blood, obtained at week 0. CDR3 sequence (DNA): TGCGCCAGCAGCCCCGACCGACAGTCTTTCTACGAGCAGTACTTC. This translates into CASSPDRQSFYEQYF.